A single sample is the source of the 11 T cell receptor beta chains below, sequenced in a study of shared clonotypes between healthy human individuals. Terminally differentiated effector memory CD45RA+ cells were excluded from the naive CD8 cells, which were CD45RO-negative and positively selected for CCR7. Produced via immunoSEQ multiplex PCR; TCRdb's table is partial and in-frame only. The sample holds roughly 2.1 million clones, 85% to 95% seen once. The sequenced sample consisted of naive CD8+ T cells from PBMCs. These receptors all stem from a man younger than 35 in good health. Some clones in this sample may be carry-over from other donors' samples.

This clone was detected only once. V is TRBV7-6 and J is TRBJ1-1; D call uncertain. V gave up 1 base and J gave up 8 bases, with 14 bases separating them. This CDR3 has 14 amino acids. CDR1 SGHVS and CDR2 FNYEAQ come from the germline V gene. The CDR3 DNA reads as TGTGCCAGCAGCTTAGGTACGGTATTTGGGGAAGCTTTCTTT. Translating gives CASSLGTVFGEAFF. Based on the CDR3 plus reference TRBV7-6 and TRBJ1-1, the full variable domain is GAGVSQSPRYKVTKRGQDVALRCDPISGHVSLYWYRQALGQGPEFLTYFNYEAQQDKSGLPNDRFSAERPEGSISTLTIQRTEQRDSAMYRCASSLGTVFGEAFFGQGTRLTVV.

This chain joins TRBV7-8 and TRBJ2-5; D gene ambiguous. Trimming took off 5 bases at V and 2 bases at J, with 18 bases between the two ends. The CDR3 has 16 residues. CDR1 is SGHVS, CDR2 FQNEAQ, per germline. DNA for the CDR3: TGTGCCAGCAGCCGGCCCGGGCAGATAGAACAAGAGACCCAGTACTTC. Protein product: CASSRPGQIEQETQYF.

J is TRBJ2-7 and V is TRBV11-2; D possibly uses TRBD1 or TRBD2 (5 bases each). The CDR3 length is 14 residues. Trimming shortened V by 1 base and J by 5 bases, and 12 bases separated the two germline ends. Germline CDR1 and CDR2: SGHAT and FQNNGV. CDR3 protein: CASSLAGTVHEQYF. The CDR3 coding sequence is TGTGCCAGCAGCTTAGCGGGGACGGTCCACGAGCAGTACTTC. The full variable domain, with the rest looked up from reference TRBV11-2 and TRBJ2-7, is EAGVAQSPRYKIIEKRQSVAFWCNPISGHATLYWYQQILGQGPKLLIQFQNNGVVDDSQLPKDRFSAERLKGVDSTLKIQPAKLEDSAVYLCASSLAGTVHEQYFGPGTRLTVT.

CDR3 sequence (DNA): TGTGCCAGCAGCTCCCGCCGGCTAGCCGGGGGGCAAGAGACCCAGTACTTC. Translation: CASSSRRLAGGQETQYF. This chain connects TRBV7-7 to TRBJ2-5; 7 bases align to TRBD2. The CDR3 runs 17 residues. From germline, CDR1 is SSHAT and CDR2 FNYEAQ (reference sequence). V shed 4 bases, J shed 2 bases, and the junction held 13 bases outside the gene matches.

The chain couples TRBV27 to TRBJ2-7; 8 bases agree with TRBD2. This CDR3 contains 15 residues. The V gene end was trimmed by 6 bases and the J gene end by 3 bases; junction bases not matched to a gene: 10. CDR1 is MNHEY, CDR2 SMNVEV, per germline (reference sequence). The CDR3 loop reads CASSPFAGGVYEQYF. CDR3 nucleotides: TGTGCCAGCAGCCCTTTTGCGGGAGGAGTCTACGAGCAGTACTTC.

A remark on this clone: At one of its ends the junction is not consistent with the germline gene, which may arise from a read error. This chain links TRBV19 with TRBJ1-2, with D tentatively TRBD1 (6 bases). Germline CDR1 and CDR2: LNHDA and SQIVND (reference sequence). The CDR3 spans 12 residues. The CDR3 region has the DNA TGTGCCAGTAGCATAGGGGGGGTCGGCTACACCTTC. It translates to CASSIGGVGYTF.

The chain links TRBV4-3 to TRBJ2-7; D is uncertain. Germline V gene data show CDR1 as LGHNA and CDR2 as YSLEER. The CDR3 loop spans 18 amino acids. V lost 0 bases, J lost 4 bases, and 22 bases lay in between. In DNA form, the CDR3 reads TGCGCCAGCAGCCAAGAGGCACTTGGAGCCGGAGACCTTTACGAGCAGTACTTC. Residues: CASSQEALGAGDLYEQYF.

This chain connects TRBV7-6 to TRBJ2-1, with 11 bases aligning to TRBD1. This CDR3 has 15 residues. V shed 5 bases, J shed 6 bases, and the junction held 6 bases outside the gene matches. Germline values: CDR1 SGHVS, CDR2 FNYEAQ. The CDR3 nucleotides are TGTGCCAGCAGCCCACGGACAGGGGGCATCAATGAGCAGTTCTTC. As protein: CASSPRTGGINEQFF.

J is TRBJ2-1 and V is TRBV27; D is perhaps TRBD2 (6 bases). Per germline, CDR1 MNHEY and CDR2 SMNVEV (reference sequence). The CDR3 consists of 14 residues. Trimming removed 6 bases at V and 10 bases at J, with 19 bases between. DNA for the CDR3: TGTGCCAGCAGCCCTATCGGAGGGGATGGCGAGCAGTTCTTC. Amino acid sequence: CASSPIGGDGEQFF.

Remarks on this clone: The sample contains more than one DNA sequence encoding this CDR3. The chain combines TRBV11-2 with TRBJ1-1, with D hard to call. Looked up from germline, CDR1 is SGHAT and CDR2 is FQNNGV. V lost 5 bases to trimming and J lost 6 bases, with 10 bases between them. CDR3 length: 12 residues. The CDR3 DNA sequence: TGTGCCAGCAGCCTAAGGGTATCTGAAGCTTTCTTT. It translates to CASSLRVSEAFF. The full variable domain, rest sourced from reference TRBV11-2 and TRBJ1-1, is EAGVAQSPRYKIIEKRQSVAFWCNPISGHATLYWYQQILGQGPKLLIQFQNNGVVDDSQLPKDRFSAERLKGVDSTLKIQPAKLEDSAVYLCASSLRVSEAFFGQGTRLTVV.

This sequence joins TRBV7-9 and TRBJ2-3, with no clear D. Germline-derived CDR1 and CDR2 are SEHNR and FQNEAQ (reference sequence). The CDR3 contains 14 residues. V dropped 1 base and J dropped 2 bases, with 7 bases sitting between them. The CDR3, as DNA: TGTGCCAGCAGCTTAGGTGGCCACACAGATACGCAGTATTTT. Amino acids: CASSLGGHTDTQYF. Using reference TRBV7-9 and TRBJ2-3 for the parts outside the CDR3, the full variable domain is DTGVSQNPRHKITKRGQNVTFRCDPISEHNRLYWYRQTLGQGPEFLTYFQNEAQLEKSRLLSDRFSAERPKGSFSTLEIQRTEQGDSAMYLCASSLGGHTDTQYFGPGTRLTVL.